The rows below give T cell receptor beta chains drawn from one sample of a study of shared clonotypes between healthy human individuals. Some clones are missing from TCRdb's copy, which holds only in-frame ones; the method was immunoSEQ multiplex PCR. The profile shows about 500,000 clones, approximately 71% of them singletons. Sample: PBMCs. These receptor sequences come from a woman in her thirties or forties in good health. Some clones in this sample may be carry-over from other donors' samples. CDR3s include the opening cysteine and the closing phenylalanine or tryptophan. The order of the fields is J gene, clone size, D gene, V gene, CDR3 DNA, CDR3 protein. D genes are given only for firm matches. Clone size is given for some rows only: seen once, a few or many times, or a class if the clone is expanded.

J gene: TRBJ1-3
clone size: -
D gene: -
V gene: TRBV29-1
CDR3 DNA: TGCAGCGTTGCCCAGGGTACAAGCTCTGGAAACACCATATATTTT
CDR3 protein: CSVAQGTSSGNTIYF

J gene: TRBJ1-2
clone size: once
D gene: -
V gene: TRBV29-1
CDR3 DNA: TGCAGCGTTGACGGCCTGACACCGCAAGCTGGCTACACCTTC
CDR3 protein: CSVDGLTPQAGYTF

J gene: TRBJ2-7
clone size: -
D gene: TRBD1
V gene: TRBV18
CDR3 DNA: TGTGCCAGCTCATCCCGGGACAGGGGTAGCTACGAGCAGTACTTC
CDR3 protein: CASSSRDRGSYEQYF

J gene: TRBJ1-2
clone size: -
D gene: TRBD1
V gene: TRBV30
CDR3 DNA: TGTGCCTGGAGTGTATTTTCAGGGGGAGAAGGCTACACCTTC
CDR3 protein: CAWSVFSGGEGYTF

J gene: TRBJ1-1
clone size: -
D gene: -
V gene: TRBV2
CDR3 DNA: TGTGCCAGCAGTGAATGGGGGGGCCGAAACACTGAAGCTTTCTTT
CDR3 protein: CASSEWGGRNTEAFF

J gene: TRBJ1-2
clone size: -
D gene: -
V gene: TRBV10-3
CDR3 DNA: TGTGCCATCAGTGGGCAGGGGCTCGGTGCTGGCTACACCTTC
CDR3 protein: CAISGQGLGAGYTF

J gene: TRBJ2-6
clone size: -
D gene: -
V gene: TRBV19
CDR3 DNA: TGTGCCAGTAGTATGTCGAGGGCTGGGGCCAACGTCCTGACTTTC
CDR3 protein: CASSMSRAGANVLTF

J gene: TRBJ2-1
clone size: -
D gene: -
V gene: TRBV2
CDR3 DNA: TGTGCCAGCAGTGAAGACCCGAGCTCCTACAATGAGCAGTTCTTC
CDR3 protein: CASSEDPSSYNEQFF

J gene: TRBJ2-5
clone size: -
D gene: -
V gene: TRBV30
CDR3 DNA: TGTGCCTGGAACCCCTCGTCCGGGTATGAGACCCAGTACTTC
CDR3 protein: CAWNPSSGYETQYF

J gene: TRBJ2-7
clone size: -
D gene: -
V gene: TRBV5-1
CDR3 DNA: TGCGCCAGCAGCTTGCAGGACAGCTACGAGCAGTACTTC
CDR3 protein: CASSLQDSYEQYF

J gene: TRBJ2-5
clone size: once
D gene: -
V gene: TRBV9
CDR3 DNA: TGTGCCAGCAGCCCGAGAGTGGGCAGTGGCCGCCAAGAGACCCAGTACTTC
CDR3 protein: CASSPRVGSGRQETQYF

J gene: TRBJ1-4
clone size: -
D gene: -
V gene: TRBV11-2
CDR3 DNA: TGTGCCAGCAGCTTAGTATCTGGGGGAACTAATGAAAAACTGTTTTTT
CDR3 protein: CASSLVSGGTNEKLFF

J gene: TRBJ2-7
clone size: -
D gene: -
V gene: TRBV27
CDR3 DNA: TGTGCCAGCAGTAGAAGCGGCCCCTCCTACGAGCAGTACTTC
CDR3 protein: CASSRSGPSYEQYF

J gene: TRBJ2-5
clone size: -
D gene: -
V gene: TRBV2
CDR3 DNA: TGTGCCAGCACCCTCTGGAGCTTACAAGAGACCCAGTACTTC
CDR3 protein: CASTLWSLQETQYF

J gene: TRBJ2-1
clone size: -
D gene: TRBD2
V gene: TRBV29-1
CDR3 DNA: TGCAGCGTTGTGCGGTCTAGCGGGAGTGGGGCCGATGAGCAGTTCTTC
CDR3 protein: CSVVRSSGSGADEQFF

J gene: TRBJ2-7
clone size: -
D gene: TRBD2
V gene: TRBV30
CDR3 DNA: TGTGCCTGGAGCGGCGGGAGTCGATCCTACGAGCAGTACTTC
CDR3 protein: CAWSGGSRSYEQYF

J gene: TRBJ2-7
clone size: -
D gene: TRBD2
V gene: TRBV28
CDR3 DNA: TGTGCCAGCAGTTCCTTTAACCCTCCAGGCCAGATAGCGGGACCAGAAAAACCCTACGAGCAGTACTTC
CDR3 protein: CASSSFNPPGQIAGPEKPYEQYF